This T cell receptor beta chain was sequenced for a study of blood T cell repertoires in COVID-19. Some clones are missing from TCRdb's copy, which holds only in-frame ones; the method was immunoSEQ multiplex PCR. The sample records under 130,000 clones, more than 70% being singletons. Unmatched junction bases numbered 8, after V lost 5 bases and J lost 2 bases. The V gene's germline CDR1 is SGHTA and CDR2 FQGTGA. This CDR3 spans 15 amino acids. The chain carries TRBV7-3 and TRBJ2-7; 8 bases line up with TRBD1. Sequencing was done on a sample of peripheral blood. The receptor comes from a woman older than 75 in a cohort sampled during active COVID-19. CDR3 sequence (DNA): TGTGCCAGCAGCGCACGCGGACAGGGCCCCTACGAGCAGTACTTC. Translated, it gives CASSARGQGPYEQYF.